The subject of this entry is one TCR beta chain. Its binding antigen is unknown. Per-nucleotide qualities are absent, and no much larger clonotype sits a single base away. The sample is drawn from a study of blood T cells in healthy people across ages (dated by TCRdb to between 2015 and 2016). Regarding the study in general: In model experiments, roughly one uniquely barcoded TCR beta cDNA molecule per two T cells was captured by template switching. To track age-related changes in TCR beta repertoire diversity, the study relied on deep sequencing normalized with unique cDNA molecular identifiers. Donors were grouped into four age groups: young (average approximately 16 years), middle-aged (39), aged (around 56) and long-lived (just over 80). To avoid experimental bias, donors of different ages were spread randomly across the sequencing lanes. Using the same blood draw, the study looked at two additional independent replicas of 1 million unique cDNA reads for two donors, one aged 18 to 30 and the other aged 80 or older. Broader findings and caveats from the paper: Donor CMV infection status was unknown, potentially confounding age-related changes in expanded clonotypes. Estimates of total diversity based on one million sequenced T cells were considered lower bounds and underestimates. Compared with the aged group, more naive CD4+ T cells, fewer expanded clones and increased TCR diversity were shown by the long-lived group, suggesting age selection. Conclusive comparison of naive and antigen-experienced compartments was prevented by the profiling of bulk unsorted PBMCs. The percentage of naive T cells measured by flow cytometry correlated strongly with observed TCR beta diversity. Observed TCR beta diversity per million T cells fell roughly linearly with age, and a significant reduction was already apparent by age around 40.

Donors were around 37 systemically healthy Caucasian individuals from Russia aged roughly 6 to 90 years. Ten milliliters of peripheral blood were drawn from each donor into EDTA-treated Vacutainer tubes. Ficoll-Paque density-gradient centrifugation was used to isolate PBMCs, with at least 7 million per sample. Trizol reagent was used to extract total RNA from the PBMCs, yielding at least 6 micrograms per sample. For every donor, an aliquot of PBMCs went through flow cytometry to measure the percentages of naive CD45RAhigh/CD27high T cells. Including the terminal cysteine and phenylalanine, the CDR3 comprises 16 residues. Only the CDR3 portion is preserved as DNA: 48 bases, with reading frame beginning at the first base. Per the germline V gene, SGHTA is the CDR1 and FQGNSA is the CDR2. Trimming costs V 3 bases and J 0 bases, and their ends lie 9 bases apart. Library preparation was by 5' RACE. Sequenced on an Illumina HiSeq 2500. A second PCR of roughly 7 to 12 cycles was run with a J-beta primer mix and a sample-barcoded 5' primer. A unique molecular identifier was introduced onto each TCR beta cDNA molecule by a template-switch 5' adaptor carrying 12 random nucleotides. Each sample yielded at least 3 million CDR3-containing paired-end reads. All of the RNA was converted into first-strand cDNA using the Mint cDNA synthesis kit, with a TRBC-specific oligonucleotide serving as the primer. Following uracil-DNA glycosylase treatment, all cDNA underwent a first 18-cycle PCR with the universal primers M1SS and BC2_uni_R. Processing in the source paper ran as follows. Each sample was normalized by randomly selecting 1 million high-quality reads, each carrying a distinct molecular identifier. Reads with shared molecular identifiers were discarded instead of being binned into consensus sequences. CDR3 identification, clonotype clustering and error correction used MiTCR with a Q25 quality threshold and the strictest error-elimination algorithm. A nonparametric unseen species model with Euler transformation was used to estimate a lower bound on total TCR beta diversity. TCRdb redid the processing of the public reads, applying fastp at Q25 and MiXCR, and retained in-frame beta chains. Each record represents a unique CDR3 protein, reported with the most common genes and DNA among its rows. The V and J calls shown here were made by TCRdb, not taken from the authors' results. In all, the sample holds hundreds of thousands of distinct CDR3 sequences, and roughly 41% of those were seen once. The biggest ten clones account for approximately 29% of the sample.

The source is an elderly man in good health. What was sequenced was blood. The chain was built from TRBV7-2 and TRBJ2-6; TRBD2 is a possible D gene, resting on 5 matching bases. The CDR3 in this case is CASSLDFSSGANVLTF. The nucleotide sequence reads TGTGCCAGCAGCTTGGACTTCAGCTCTGGGGCCAACGTCCTGACTTTC. The CDR3, completed at both ends by the reference TRBV7-2 and TRBJ2-6 genes, gives the full variable domain GAGVSQSPSNKVTEKGKDVELRCDPISGHTALYWYRQSLGQGLEFLIYFQGNSAPDKSGLPSDRFSAERTGGSVSTLTIQRTQQEDSAVYLCASSLDFSSGANVLTFGAGSRLTVL.